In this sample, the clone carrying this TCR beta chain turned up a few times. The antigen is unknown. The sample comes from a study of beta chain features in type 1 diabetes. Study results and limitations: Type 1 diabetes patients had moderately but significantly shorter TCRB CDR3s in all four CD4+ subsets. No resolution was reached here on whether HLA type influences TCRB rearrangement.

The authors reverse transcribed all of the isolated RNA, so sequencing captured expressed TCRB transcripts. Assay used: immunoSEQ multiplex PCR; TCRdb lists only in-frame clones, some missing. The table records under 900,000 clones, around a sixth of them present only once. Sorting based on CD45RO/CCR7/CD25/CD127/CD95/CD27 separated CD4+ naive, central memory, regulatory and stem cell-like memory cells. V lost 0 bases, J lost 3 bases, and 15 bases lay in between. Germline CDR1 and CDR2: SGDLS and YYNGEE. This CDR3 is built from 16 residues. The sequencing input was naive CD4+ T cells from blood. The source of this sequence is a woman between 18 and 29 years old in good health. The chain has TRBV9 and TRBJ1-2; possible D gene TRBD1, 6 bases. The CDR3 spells CASSVAHGGRDYGYTF. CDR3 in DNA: TGTGCCAGCAGCGTAGCTCACGGGGGCAGGGACTATGGCTACACCTTC.